This T cell receptor (beta chain) was identified in a study of monozygotic twins with inflammatory bowel disease. TCRdb reprocessed the 5' RACE reads and keeps a single row for each CDR3 protein, giving no DNA. This table lists approximately 160,000 distinct CDR3 sequences. The CDR3 is made up of 13 amino acids. The chain has TRBV12-3 or TRBV12-4 and TRBJ1-3; without DNA, the TCRdb call of TRBD1 cannot be checked. This clonotype originated in a human donor with ulcerative colitis or Crohn's disease, or a healthy co-twin of an affected twin (not recorded which). Source material: blood. The CDR3: CASIQGNGNTIYF.